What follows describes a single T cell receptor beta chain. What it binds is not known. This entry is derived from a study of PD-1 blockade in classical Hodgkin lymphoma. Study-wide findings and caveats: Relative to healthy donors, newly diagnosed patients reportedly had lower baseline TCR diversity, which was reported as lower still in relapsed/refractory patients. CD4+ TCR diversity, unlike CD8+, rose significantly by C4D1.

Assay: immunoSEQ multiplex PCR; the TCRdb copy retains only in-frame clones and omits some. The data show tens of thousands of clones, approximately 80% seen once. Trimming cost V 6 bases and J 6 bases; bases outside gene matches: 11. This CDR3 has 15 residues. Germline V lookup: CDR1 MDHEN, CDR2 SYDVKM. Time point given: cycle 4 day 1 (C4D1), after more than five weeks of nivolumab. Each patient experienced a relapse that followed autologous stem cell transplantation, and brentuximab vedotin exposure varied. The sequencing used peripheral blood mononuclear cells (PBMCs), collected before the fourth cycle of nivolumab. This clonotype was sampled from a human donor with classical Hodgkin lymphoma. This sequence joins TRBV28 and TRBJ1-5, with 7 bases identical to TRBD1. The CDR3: CASSPGGGGGQPQHF. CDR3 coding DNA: TGTGCCAGCAGCCCCGGAGGGGGCGGCGGTCAGCCCCAGCATTTT.